This is a list of T cell receptor beta chains from one sample in a study of radiotherapy plus CTLA-4 blockade in lung cancer. Repertoires were generated with immunoSEQ multiplex PCR, while TCRdb's copy carries only in-frame clones and drops some. The profile shows about 87,000 clones, around 84% of them singletons. Material: peripheral blood, obtained from a patient treated with radiotherapy plus ipilimumab. Receptors were obtained from a human donor with non-small cell lung cancer that progressed on radiotherapy plus ipilimumab. Each CDR3 is given with its conserved first and last residue. The D gene is left open where the match is weak. Expanded clones are given a class, and other clones once, few, many or no size at all.

j_call v_call d_call clone_size cdr3_aa cdr3_nt
TRBJ1-1 TRBV27 TRBD1 NA CASRGQGQLNTEAFF TGTGCCAGCAGAGGACAGGGACAACTGAACACTGAAGCTTTCTTT
TRBJ1-1 TRBV7-9 TRBD1 NA CASSPHLGTGGNTEAFF TGTGCCAGCAGCCCACACTTAGGGACAGGGGGAAACACTGAAGCTTTCTTT
TRBJ2-1 TRBV5-4 NA NA CASSVKTYNEQFF TGTGCCAGCAGCGTAAAAACCTACAATGAGCAGTTCTTC
TRBJ2-2 TRBV27 NA NA CASTPWTGGTGELFF TGTGCCAGTACTCCTTGGACGGGTGGGACCGGGGAGCTGTTTTTT
TRBJ2-7 TRBV19 TRBD1 NA CASSRRPGQGNYEQYF TGTGCCAGTAGTAGGAGGCCGGGACAGGGGAATTACGAGCAGTACTTC
TRBJ1-3 TRBV6-5 NA NA CASSKNSHSGNTIYF TGTGCCAGCAGTAAAAACTCCCACTCTGGAAACACCATATATTTT
TRBJ2-2 TRBV11-2 TRBD1 NA CASSPRGTANTGELFF TGTGCCAGCAGCCCCAGGGGGACGGCGAACACCGGGGAGCTGTTTTTT
TRBJ2-3 TRBV10-3 TRBD2 few CAIRPSGSTDTQYF TGTGCCATCAGACCTAGCGGGAGCACAGATACGCAGTATTTT
TRBJ2-5 TRBV6-6 TRBD2 NA CASRKTSGGARETQYF TGTGCCAGCAGAAAAACTAGCGGGGGGGCCCGGGAGACCCAGTACTTC
TRBJ2-1 TRBV5-1 NA NA CASSLGGESYYNEQFF TGCGCCAGCAGCTTGGGAGGGGAAAGCTACTACAATGAGCAGTTCTTC
TRBJ2-7 TRBV30 NA NA CAWTGITDEQYF TGTGCCTGGACGGGGATAACAGACGAGCAGTACTTC
TRBJ1-2 TRBV7-2 NA NA CASSSPYGTATYGYTF TGTGCCAGCAGCTCCCCATACGGGACGGCCACCTATGGCTACACCTTC
TRBJ2-2 TRBV7-3 TRBD1 once CASSPTGGDTGELFF TGTGCCAGCAGCCCGACAGGGGGAGACACCGGGGAGCTGTTTTTT
TRBJ2-1 TRBV9 TRBD1 NA CASSAAGGLQFF TGTGCCAGCAGCGCCGCAGGGGGCTTGCAGTTCTTC
TRBJ2-7 TRBV7-9 TRBD2 NA CASSFPGTSGRSYEQYF TGTGCCAGCAGCTTCCCAGGAACTAGCGGGAGGTCCTACGAGCAGTACTTC
TRBJ1-2 TRBV9 TRBD1 once CASRSDRGNYGYTF TGTGCCAGCAGATCGGACAGGGGGAACTATGGCTACACCTTC
TRBJ2-3 TRBV7-9 NA NA CASSLKLYGDTQYF TGTGCCAGCAGCTTAAAACTATACGGCGATACGCAGTATTTT
TRBJ1-4 TRBV7-9 NA once CASSPRGLGEKLFF TGTGCCAGCAGTCCGCGGGGTTTAGGTGAAAAACTGTTTTTT
TRBJ1-4 TRBV5-6 NA NA CASSLTGELNEKLFF TGTGCCAGCAGCTTGACCGGGGAACTGAATGAAAAACTGTTTTTT
TRBJ1-1 TRBV18 NA NA CASSPVGVRTEAFF TGTGCCAGCTCACCGGTCGGGGTTAGGACTGAAGCTTTCTTT
TRBJ2-7 TRBV27 NA NA CASSPRGPYEQYF TGTGCCAGCAGTCCCCGCGGACCCTACGAGCAGTACTTC
TRBJ2-1 TRBV11-2 NA NA CASSLVGSYNEQFF TGTGCCAGCAGCTTAGTGGGCAGCTACAATGAGCAGTTCTTC